The clone carrying this T cell receptor (beta chain) has ten or more counts. Its antigen is unidentified. The CDR3 length is 13 residues. Trimming took off 1 base at V and 6 bases at J, with 6 bases between the two ends. Per the germline V gene, CDR1 is SEHNR and CDR2 is FQNEAQ (reference sequence). Regarding the study as a whole: Tumor Treg TCRs overlapped most with tumor naive CD4+ cells.

Cells sorted as Tregs were CD4+, CD25+ and CD127-/low. TCRdb re-derived calls from the 5' RACE reads in MiXCR, one entry per CDR3 protein. Of around 10,000 distinct CDR3 sequences listed, more than 15% are singletons. J is TRBJ1-4 and V is TRBV7-9, with D hard to call. The clonotype originates from a female donor with breast cancer. The sample taken for sequencing was Tregs sorted from a lymph node. This CDR3 is CASSLGVDEKLFF. DNA for the CDR3: TGTGCCAGCAGCTTAGGGGTGGATGAAAAACTGTTTTTT. Variable domain in full (rest from reference TRBV7-9 and TRBJ1-4): DTGVSQNPRHKITKRGQNVTFRCDPISEHNRLYWYRQTLGQGPEFLTYFQNEAQLEKSRLLSDRFSAERPKGSFSTLEIQRTEQGDSAMYLCASSLGVDEKLFFGSGTQLSVL.